This TCR beta chain comes out of a study of Ad26.COV2.S vaccination and SARS-CoV-2 variants. In this sample, this clone turned up a few times. The germline gives CDR1 GTSNPN, CDR2 SVGIG (reference sequence). V trimming: 3 bases; J trimming: 0 bases; junction bases outside the gene matches: 6. The CDR3 is 15 amino acids. Treatment given: some 20 received Ad26.COV2.S at low or high dose, single or two shots; roughly 5 received placebo; per-sample allocation not given. Samples analyzed were those drawn on day 63 after the first vaccine or placebo injection. TCRdb's table, derived via immunoSEQ multiplex PCR, lists solely in-frame clones and lacks some. The sample shows over 200,000 clones, approximately 87% of them seen only once.

The genes are TRBV30 and TRBJ2-7; 9 positions agree with TRBD2. The sequence came from a person between 18 and 65 years old who received the Ad26.COV2.S COVID-19 vaccine or a placebo. The source was peripheral blood, collected in a trial of Ad26.COV2.S vaccine versus placebo. CDR3 nucleotide sequence: TGTGCCTGGAGGACTAGCGGAGACTACTCCTACGAGCAGTACTTC. Its translation is CAWRTSGDYSYEQYF.